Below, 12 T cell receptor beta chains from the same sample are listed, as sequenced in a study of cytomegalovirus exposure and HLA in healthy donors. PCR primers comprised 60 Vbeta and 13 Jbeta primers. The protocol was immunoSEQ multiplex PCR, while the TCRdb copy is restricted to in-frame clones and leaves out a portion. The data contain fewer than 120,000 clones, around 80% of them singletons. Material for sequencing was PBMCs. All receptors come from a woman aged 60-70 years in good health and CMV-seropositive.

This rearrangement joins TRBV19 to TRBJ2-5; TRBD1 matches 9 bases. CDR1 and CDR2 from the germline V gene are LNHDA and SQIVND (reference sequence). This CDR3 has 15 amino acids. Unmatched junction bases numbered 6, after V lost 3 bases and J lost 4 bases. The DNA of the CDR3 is TGTGCCAGTAGTATTGGTGGGACAGGGAGAGAGACCCAGTACTTC. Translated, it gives CASSIGGTGRETQYF.

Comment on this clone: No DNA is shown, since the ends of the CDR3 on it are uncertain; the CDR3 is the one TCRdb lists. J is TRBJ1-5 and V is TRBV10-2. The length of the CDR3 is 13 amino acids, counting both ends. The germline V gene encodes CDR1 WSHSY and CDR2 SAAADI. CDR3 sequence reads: CASSSSGYQPQHF.

The DNA for the CDR3 is TGCGCCAGCAGCTGGGACAGCGCCACAGATACGCAGTATTTT. Encoded protein: CASSWDSATDTQYF. The chain uses TRBV5-1 and TRBJ2-3, with TRBD1 matching 7 bases. The CDR3 loop spans 14 amino acids. Trimming at V came to 3 bases and at J to 2 bases, leaving 3 bases not matched to a gene. Germline values: CDR1 SGHRS, CDR2 YFSETQ.

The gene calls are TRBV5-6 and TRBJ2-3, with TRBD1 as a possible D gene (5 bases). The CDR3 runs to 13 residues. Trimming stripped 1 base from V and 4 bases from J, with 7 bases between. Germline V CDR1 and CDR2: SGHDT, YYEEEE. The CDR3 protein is CASSLWGSDTQYF. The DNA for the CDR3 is TGTGCCAGCAGCTTGTGGGGCTCAGATACGCAGTATTTT. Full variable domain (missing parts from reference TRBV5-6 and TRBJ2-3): DAGVTQSPTHLIKTRGQQVTLRCSPKSGHDTVSWYQQALGQGPQFIFQYYEEEERQRGNFPDRFSGHQFPNYSSELNVNALLLGDSALYLCASSLWGSDTQYFGPGTRLTVL.

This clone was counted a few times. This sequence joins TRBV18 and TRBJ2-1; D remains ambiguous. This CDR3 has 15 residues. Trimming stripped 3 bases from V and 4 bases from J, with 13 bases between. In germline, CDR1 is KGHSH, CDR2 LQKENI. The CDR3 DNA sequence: TGTGCCAGCTCACCGGGCCAAAACCCTTACAATGAGCAGTTCTTC. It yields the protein CASSPGQNPYNEQFF.

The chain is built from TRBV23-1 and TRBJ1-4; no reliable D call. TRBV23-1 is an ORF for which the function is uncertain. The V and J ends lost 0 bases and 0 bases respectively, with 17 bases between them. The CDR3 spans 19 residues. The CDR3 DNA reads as TGCGCCAGCAGTCAATCGATCGAGGGAAGGTCCTCAACTAATGAAAAACTGTTTTTT. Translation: CASSQSIEGRSSTNEKLFF.

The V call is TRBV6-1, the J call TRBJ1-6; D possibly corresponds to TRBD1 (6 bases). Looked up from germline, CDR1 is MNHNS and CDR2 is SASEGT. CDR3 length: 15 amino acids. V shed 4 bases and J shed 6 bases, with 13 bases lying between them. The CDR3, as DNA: TGTGCCAGCAGTGCAAAAGGACAGCTTAATTCACCCCTCCACTTT. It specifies CASSAKGQLNSPLHF.

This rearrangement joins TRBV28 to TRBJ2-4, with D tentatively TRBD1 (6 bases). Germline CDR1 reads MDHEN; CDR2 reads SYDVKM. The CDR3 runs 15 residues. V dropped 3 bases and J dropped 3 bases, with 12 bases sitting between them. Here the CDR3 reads CASSFLRQDKNIQYF. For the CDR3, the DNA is TGTGCCAGCAGTTTCCTCAGACAGGACAAAAACATTCAGTACTTC.

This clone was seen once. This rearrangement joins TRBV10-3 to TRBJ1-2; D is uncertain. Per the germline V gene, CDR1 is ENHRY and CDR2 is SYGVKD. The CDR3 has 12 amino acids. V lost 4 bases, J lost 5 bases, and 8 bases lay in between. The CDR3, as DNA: TGTGCCATCAGTGCTGGGCAGTATGGCTACACCTTC. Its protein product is CAISAGQYGYTF.

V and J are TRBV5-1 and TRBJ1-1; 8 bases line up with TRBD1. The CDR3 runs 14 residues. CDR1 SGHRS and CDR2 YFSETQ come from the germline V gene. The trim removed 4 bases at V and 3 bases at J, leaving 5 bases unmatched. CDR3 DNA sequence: TGCGCCAGCAGCCTCTTGACAGGGGACACTGAAGCTTTCTTT. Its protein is CASSLLTGDTEAFF.

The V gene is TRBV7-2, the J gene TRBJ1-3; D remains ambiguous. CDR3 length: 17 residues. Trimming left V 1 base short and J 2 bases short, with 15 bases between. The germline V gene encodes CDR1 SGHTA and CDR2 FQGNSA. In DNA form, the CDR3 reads TGTGCCAGCAGCTTAGTAGGCTCGGGTGTAGCTGGAAACACCATATATTTT. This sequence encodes CASSLVGSGVAGNTIYF.

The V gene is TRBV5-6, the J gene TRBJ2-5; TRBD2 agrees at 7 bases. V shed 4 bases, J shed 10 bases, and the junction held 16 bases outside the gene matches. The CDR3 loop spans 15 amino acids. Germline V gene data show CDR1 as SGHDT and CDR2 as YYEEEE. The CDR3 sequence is CASSVWVASGLGQYF. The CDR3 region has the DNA TGTGCCAGCAGCGTCTGGGTTGCTAGCGGTCTTGGCCAGTACTTC.